This TCR beta chain was sequenced during a study of beta chain features in type 1 diabetes. Findings and limits, study-wide: The naive, central memory and Treg TCRB repertoires looked more alike in patients than they did in healthy donors. Patients with type 1 diabetes carried fewer insertions and had more deletions at their VDJ junctions.

cDNA synthesis used the whole RNA isolate, giving expressed TCRB sequences. The read count averaged about 3.6 million across naive, central memory and regulatory T cell samples. Assay used: immunoSEQ multiplex PCR; TCRdb lists only in-frame clones, some missing. The table lists 110,000 to 150,000 clones, about a tenth of them singletons. CDR3 length: 14 residues. Germline CDR1 reads SGHKS; CDR2 reads YYEKEE (reference sequence). Trimming cost V 2 bases and J 5 bases, with 12 bases left between them. This clone was observed a few times. Antigen unknown. This TCR came from a man between 18 and 35 years old in good health. This rearrangement joins TRBV5-5 to TRBJ2-3; the D gene is possibly TRBD2 (6 bases). The sequencing input was central memory CD4+ T cells from blood. CDR3 coding DNA: TGTGCCAGCAGCTTTACCGGGAGTAAAGATACGCAGTATTTT. It translates to CASSFTGSKDTQYF.